This is a list of T cell receptor beta chains from one sample in a study of cytomegalovirus exposure and HLA in healthy donors. Repertoires were generated with immunoSEQ multiplex PCR, while TCRdb's copy carries only in-frame clones and drops some. The data show about 120,000 clones, around 76% seen once. The material sequenced was PBMCs. These receptors were obtained from a man in his 60s in good health and CMV-seropositive. Each CDR3 is given with its conserved first and last residue. The D gene is left open where the match is weak. Size tells how often a clone was seen (once, few, many) or the class of an expanded clone, and some rows leave it out.

cdr3_nt cdr3_aa j_call clone_size v_call d_call
TGTGCCAGCAGTGACTCCCCCCGGGGACACCGAAGGACTGAAGCTTTCTTT CASSDSPRGHRRTEAFF TRBJ1-1 NA TRBV25-1 NA
TGCGCCAGCAGCTTGGGACTAGCGGAATACTCCTACGAGCAGTACTTC CASSLGLAEYSYEQYF TRBJ2-7 few TRBV5-1 TRBD2
TGTGCCAGCAGCGCAACCTCCGGGACATTGGGTCAGCCCCAGCATTTT CASSATSGTLGQPQHF TRBJ1-5 NA TRBV7-2 NA
TGCGCCAGCAGCTACCTTACAGGGGGCAACACTGAAGCTTTCTTT CASSYLTGGNTEAFF TRBJ1-1 NA TRBV5-1 TRBD1
TGTGCCAGCAGGGGCAGGGTAGGGACAGATACGCAGTATTTT CASRGRVGTDTQYF TRBJ2-3 NA TRBV2 NA
TGCGCCAGCAGCACGACAGGGGGCCAAGACGAGCAGTACTTC CASSTTGGQDEQYF TRBJ2-7 NA TRBV5-1 TRBD1
TGTGCCAGCAGCTTAGTGGATAGCGGGGACAAGAACACCGGGGAGCTGTTTTTT CASSLVDSGDKNTGELFF TRBJ2-2 NA TRBV11-3 TRBD2
TGCGCCAGCAGCTTGGGTCTTCCGGGGAACACTGAAGCTTTCTTT CASSLGLPGNTEAFF TRBJ1-1 NA TRBV5-1 NA
TGTGCCAGCAGCCCCGGGACAGGGTACACCGGGGAGCTGTTTTTT CASSPGTGYTGELFF TRBJ2-2 NA TRBV7-9 TRBD1
TGTGCCAGCAGCAGAGGGGGCCAGGGGTCGAACACTGAAGCTTTCTTT CASSRGGQGSNTEAFF TRBJ1-1 NA TRBV7-9 TRBD1
TGTGCCAGCTCACCCACGGGGGGGCCCGGGTGGGAGCAGTACTTC CASSPTGGPGWEQYF TRBJ2-5 NA TRBV18 TRBD2
TGCGCCAGCAGCTTGGAAGGCAGGGGGGTTGGCGAGCAGTACTTC CASSLEGRGVGEQYF TRBJ2-7 NA TRBV5-1 NA
TGTGCCAGTATTGGGACAGGGACTATTTATGGCTACACCTTC CASIGTGTIYGYTF TRBJ1-2 once TRBV19 TRBD1
TGTGCCAGCGCCCGGGACAGGGGGTCCGGGGAGCTGTTTTTT CASARDRGSGELFF TRBJ2-2 NA TRBV28 TRBD1
TGTGCCAGCAGTCTAGACCATCCAGCCGAGCAGTACTTC CASSLDHPAEQYF TRBJ2-7 NA TRBV28 NA
TGTGCCAGCAGCTTAGTGGGGCCTCAAGAGACCCAGTACTTC CASSLVGPQETQYF TRBJ2-5 NA TRBV7-8 NA
TGTGCCACCGGAGACTCGAATAGCAATCAGCCCCAGCATTTT CATGDSNSNQPQHF TRBJ1-5 NA TRBV2 NA
TGTGCCAGCAGCCAACTAGCGGGGGTTTACAATGAGCAGTTCTTC CASSQLAGVYNEQFF TRBJ2-1 NA TRBV6-5 TRBD2
TGCAGCGTTGAGGGGGGGCTTAAGGGAGGCTACACCTTC CSVEGGLKGGYTF TRBJ1-2 few TRBV29-1 NA
TGTGCCAGCAGCTTAGTTGGTTCTTATAGGGGGTTCTCCTACGAGCAGTACTTC CASSLVGSYRGFSYEQYF TRBJ2-7 NA TRBV11-2 NA
TGTGCCAGCAGCTTGGGGGCCTCCGGGGCCAACGTCCTGACTTTC CASSLGASGANVLTF TRBJ2-6 NA TRBV5-5 NA
TGTGCCAGCAGCTTGGTCACGAGAGCCTACGAGCAGTACTTC CASSLVTRAYEQYF TRBJ2-7 NA TRBV5-5 NA
TGTGCCAGCAGCCCCCGACTAGCGAGTCGGGAGCAGTACTTC CASSPRLASREQYF TRBJ2-7 NA TRBV7-8 TRBD2